This T cell receptor beta chain was obtained from a study of T cell responses to AZD1222 COVID-19 vaccine (dated by TCRdb to about 2021). Background for the entire study: AZD1222 recipients whose second dose came at about 4 weeks and those whose second dose came at about 12 weeks were combined into one group, since spike-specific TCR depth and breadth did not differ between the two schedules. Trial participants were enrolled by age into 18-55, 56-69 and 70-plus year subgroups, with around 140, 26 and 57 TCR-sequenced participants respectively. A total of under 250 trial participants underwent TCR sequencing, of whom 200 to 220 had received two doses of AZD1222 and some 25 had received two doses of the MenACWY control vaccine. The study at large found these results: Reportedly, close to half of the unique spike-specific TCRs recognized epitopes lying outside the regions that are mutated in the B.1.351 and B.1.1.7 variants. Conclusions about previously exposed vaccinees are limited because only six or seven AZD1222 recipients were SARS-CoV-2 seropositive at baseline. The whole spike protein was spanned by vaccine-associated CD4 TCRs, and dominant responses were seen in regions 160-218 and 743-854. A significant rise in spike-specific TCR breadth and depth was observed after two AZD1222 doses relative to day 0 and relative to MenACWY recipients. Because no day 14 peak-response samples were available, the repertoires could be characterized only after the peak T cell response. Most participants were white British and females outnumbered males, and the authors suggested that clonal diversity may have been underestimated. The 56-69-year group was small, and its depth increase did not reach significance, likely because of low power.

Taken from cysteine to phenylalanine, the CDR3 has 16 residues. Of all the DNA, just the CDR3 is kept, 48 bases in frame from base 1. From the germline V gene, CDR1 is SGHVS and CDR2 is FQNEAQ. Trimming takes 2 bases from V and 3 bases from J, and the germline ends sit 16 bases apart. The CDR3 regions of human TCRbeta chains were subjected to immunosequencing. The published analysis was carried out like this. Repertoire TCRs were matched against a reference library of SARS-CoV-2-specific TCRs generated with the MIRA antigen-specificity platform. Breadth was defined as the fraction of unique TCRs that were SARS-CoV-2-associated. Depth was defined as the fraction of total T cells that were SARS-CoV-2-associated. Each spike-specific TCR was assigned to its reactive spike region and to a CD4 or CD8 class using the MIRA data. Log10-transformed breadth and depth values were compared by one-way ANOVA with Sidak's multiple comparisons tests. What TCRdb holds here is the immuneACCESS table cut down to in-frame rearrangements. Part of the clones is not present; checked against another copy, under half of the missing clones reflect an unresolved V gene, and the others are unexplained. The D gene and trimming were derived from the DNA, and the V and J assignments and clone size from that table. For this sample there are 100,000 or so clones; less than 90% appear just once. The ten top clones hold about 18% of the sample.

The sample's time point label, in plain terms: baseline before first vaccination. Samples from vaccinated people were obtained from the UK trials COV001 and COV002, which included a single-blind randomized controlled phase 2/3 trial of AZD1222 (ChAdOx1 nCoV-19) in healthy adults. Trial participant PBMC samples were collected at day 0 and day 28 after the second dose for TCRbeta chain sequencing. For this clone: Its antigen has not been determined. No base quality values were provided; no much bigger clone lies one nucleotide off.

The sequences come from peripheral blood, collected on day 0 of AZD1222 vaccination. The V gene is TRBV7-8 and the J gene is TRBJ1-2; D gene: possibly TRBD1, on 5 matching bases. This clonotype was sampled from an adult in good health. The DNA reads as follows: TGTGCCAGCAGCTTACGGGGCGGGCCCAGGGACTATGGCTACACCTTC. Its protein product is CASSLRGGPRDYGYTF.